Listed below are T cell receptor beta chains from one sample, sequenced in a study of shared clonotypes between healthy human individuals. Clones were sequenced by immunoSEQ multiplex PCR, and TCRdb holds only the in-frame ones, with some missing. The top ten clones hold 0.35% to 0.45% of a sample with millions of clones, approximately 95% of them seen once. Sequenced input: naive CD4+ T cells from PBMCs. The receptors were sampled from a young man in good health. Some clones in this sample may be carry-over from other donors' samples. Both conserved end residues are trimmed from each CDR3. Each record gives: V gene, D gene, clone size, J gene, CDR3 protein. A D gene is named only where the DNA matches it firmly. Clone sizes are given selectively: once, few, many, or a class where the clone is expanded.

V gene: TRBV2; D gene: NA; clone size: NA; J gene: TRBJ1-1; CDR3 protein: ASRLLMNTEAF
V gene: TRBV5-1; D gene: NA; clone size: NA; J gene: TRBJ2-2; CDR3 protein: ASSPHAGANTGELF
V gene: TRBV6-5; D gene: NA; clone size: NA; J gene: TRBJ1-2; CDR3 protein: ASSWPPQDDYGYT
V gene: TRBV18; D gene: TRBD2; clone size: NA; J gene: TRBJ2-1; CDR3 protein: ASSPRETSYNEQF
V gene: TRBV6-1; D gene: NA; clone size: NA; J gene: TRBJ2-7; CDR3 protein: ASSEAVLTYEQY
V gene: TRBV4-1; D gene: TRBD1; clone size: NA; J gene: TRBJ1-3; CDR3 protein: ASSQTGTGSGNTIY
V gene: TRBV5-1; D gene: NA; clone size: NA; J gene: TRBJ2-1; CDR3 protein: ASSLDSRAGNEQF
V gene: TRBV4-1; D gene: NA; clone size: NA; J gene: TRBJ2-3; CDR3 protein: ASSQEGTVTDTQY
V gene: TRBV7-9; D gene: NA; clone size: NA; J gene: TRBJ1-4; CDR3 protein: ASSPSGTWEEKLF
V gene: TRBV30; D gene: NA; clone size: NA; J gene: TRBJ1-2; CDR3 protein: AWSPFPGYT
V gene: TRBV7-3; D gene: NA; clone size: NA; J gene: TRBJ2-3; CDR3 protein: ASSLGPSADTQY
V gene: TRBV4-1; D gene: NA; clone size: NA; J gene: TRBJ2-2; CDR3 protein: ASRLTGTPFGGNTGELF
V gene: TRBV19; D gene: TRBD1; clone size: NA; J gene: TRBJ2-7; CDR3 protein: ASSMGQGYYEQY
V gene: TRBV5-1; D gene: TRBD2; clone size: NA; J gene: TRBJ2-7; CDR3 protein: ASKELAGDAASEQY
V gene: TRBV7-3; D gene: NA; clone size: NA; J gene: TRBJ2-5; CDR3 protein: ASSLTRDAATQY
V gene: TRBV7-9; D gene: NA; clone size: once; J gene: TRBJ2-3; CDR3 protein: ASSPMGGRTDTQY
V gene: TRBV6-4; D gene: NA; clone size: NA; J gene: TRBJ2-2; CDR3 protein: ASSWTTTGELF
V gene: TRBV10-3; D gene: TRBD1; clone size: NA; J gene: TRBJ2-7; CDR3 protein: AISVRGTGGYEQY
V gene: TRBV7-2; D gene: NA; clone size: once; J gene: TRBJ2-4; CDR3 protein: ASSSWVFVGDDIQY
V gene: TRBV27; D gene: TRBD1; clone size: NA; J gene: NA; CDR3 protein: ASRKGQGATYEQY
V gene: TRBV5-5; D gene: TRBD2; clone size: NA; J gene: TRBJ2-7; CDR3 protein: ASSPGLAGGRPVQY
V gene: TRBV19; D gene: TRBD1; clone size: NA; J gene: TRBJ2-7; CDR3 protein: ASAMLAATGRYEQY
V gene: TRBV5-1; D gene: NA; clone size: NA; J gene: TRBJ1-2; CDR3 protein: ASSLAPPNYGYT
V gene: TRBV7-9; D gene: TRBD1; clone size: NA; J gene: TRBJ1-2; CDR3 protein: ASSLARQGQAGYT
V gene: TRBV11-2; D gene: TRBD1; clone size: NA; J gene: TRBJ2-6; CDR3 protein: ASSTPRGRYDSGANVLT
V gene: TRBV27; D gene: NA; clone size: NA; J gene: TRBJ2-2; CDR3 protein: ASSPPQAGWTGELF
V gene: TRBV6-4; D gene: TRBD1; clone size: NA; J gene: TRBJ1-2; CDR3 protein: ASSDPRTGNYGYT
V gene: TRBV5-1; D gene: NA; clone size: NA; J gene: TRBJ1-2; CDR3 protein: ASSQKGSYGYT
V gene: TRBV10-3; D gene: NA; clone size: NA; J gene: TRBJ1-3; CDR3 protein: ATWTLSENTIY
V gene: TRBV4-1; D gene: TRBD1; clone size: NA; J gene: TRBJ1-4; CDR3 protein: ASSQERPVPGQGRATNEKLF
V gene: TRBV18; D gene: NA; clone size: NA; J gene: TRBJ1-1; CDR3 protein: ASSLGGYNTEAF
V gene: TRBV28; D gene: NA; clone size: NA; J gene: TRBJ2-3; CDR3 protein: ASDSPMGAGTQY
V gene: TRBV2; D gene: NA; clone size: once; J gene: TRBJ2-3; CDR3 protein: ASSESKGRGSTDTQY
V gene: TRBV18; D gene: NA; clone size: NA; J gene: TRBJ1-4; CDR3 protein: ASSRGSATNEKLF
V gene: TRBV4-1; D gene: TRBD2; clone size: NA; J gene: TRBJ2-7; CDR3 protein: ASSQGPAGSYEQY